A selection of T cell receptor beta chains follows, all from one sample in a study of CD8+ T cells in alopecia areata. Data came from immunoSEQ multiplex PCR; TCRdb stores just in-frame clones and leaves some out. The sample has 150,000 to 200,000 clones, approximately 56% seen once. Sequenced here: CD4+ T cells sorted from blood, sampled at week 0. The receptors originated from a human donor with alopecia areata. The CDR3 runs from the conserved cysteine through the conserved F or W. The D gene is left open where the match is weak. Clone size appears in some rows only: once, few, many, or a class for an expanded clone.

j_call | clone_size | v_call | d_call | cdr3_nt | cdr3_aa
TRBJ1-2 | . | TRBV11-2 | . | TGTGCCAGCAGAGCGGCAGGGCGTACCTCCGGCTACACCTTC | CASRAAGRTSGYTF
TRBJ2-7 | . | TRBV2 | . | TGTGCCAGCTTTTCGGCGAGCTCCTACGAGCAGTACTTC | CASFSASSYEQYF
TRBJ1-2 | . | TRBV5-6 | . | TGTGCCAGCACTCGGACAGACTATGGCTACACCTTC | CASTRTDYGYTF
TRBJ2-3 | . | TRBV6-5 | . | TGTGCCAGCAGGGCCCGGGACTCCGTAGTTACGCAGTATTTT | CASRARDSVVTQYF
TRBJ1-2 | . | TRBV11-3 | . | TGTGCCAGCAGCTTAGGGACTGCCTATGGCTACACCTTC | CASSLGTAYGYTF
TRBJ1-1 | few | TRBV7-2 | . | TGTGCCAGCAGCCGCAGGTGGAAGGATTCTGAAGCTTTCTTT | CASSRRWKDSEAFF
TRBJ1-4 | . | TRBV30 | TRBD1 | TGTGCCTGGAGTCCCGGGACAGGGGGCCGTGAAAAACTGTTTTTT | CAWSPGTGGREKLFF
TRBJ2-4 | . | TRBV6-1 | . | TGTGCCAGCAGTACGAATGAAAACATTCAGTACTTC | CASSTNENIQYF
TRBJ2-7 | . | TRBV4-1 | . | TGCGCCAGCAGCCAAGATGAGAAACTATATAAGTACTTC | CASSQDEKLYKYF
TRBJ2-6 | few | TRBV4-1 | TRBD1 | TGCGCCAGCAGCCAAGACACGGACAGGGGGTCCTCTGGGGCCAACGTCCTGACTTTC | CASSQDTDRGSSGANVLTF
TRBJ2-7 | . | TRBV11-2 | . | TGTGCCAGCAGCTCGTTTAGCTTGACGGGAGAGCAGTACTTC | CASSSFSLTGEQYF
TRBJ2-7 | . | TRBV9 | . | TGTGCCAGCAGCCCTGGGGTACAGGCTATATACGAGCAGTACTTC | CASSPGVQAIYEQYF
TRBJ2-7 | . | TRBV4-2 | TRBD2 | TGTGCCAGCAGCCGCGGACTAGCGGGCTCCTACGAGCAGTACTTC | CASSRGLAGSYEQYF
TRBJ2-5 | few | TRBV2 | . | TGTGCCAGCAGCGGAACAGGACAAGGCGAGGCCCAGTACTTC | CASSGTGQGEAQYF
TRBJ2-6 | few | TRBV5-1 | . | TGCGCCAGCAGACCTAATACACGGATCTCTGGGGCCAACGTCCTGACTTTC | CASRPNTRISGANVLTF
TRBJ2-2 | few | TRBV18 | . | TGTGCCAGCTCACCTTCGCAGCACACCGGGGAGCTGTTTTTT | CASSPSQHTGELFF
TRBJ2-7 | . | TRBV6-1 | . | TGTGCCAGCAGTGATCGGGGGTACGAGCAGTACTTC | CASSDRGYEQYF
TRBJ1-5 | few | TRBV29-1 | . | TGCAGCGTTGACCAAGGGGGCAATCAGCCCCAGCATTTT | CSVDQGGNQPQHF
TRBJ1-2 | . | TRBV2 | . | TGTGCCAGCAGCCCCGGGGGAGGCTATGGCTACACCTTC | CASSPGGGYGYTF
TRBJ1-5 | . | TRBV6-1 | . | TGTGCCAGCACTGACAGTCAGCCCCAGCATTTT | CASTDSQPQHF
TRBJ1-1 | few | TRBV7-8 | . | TGTGCCAGCAGCTTAGCGGGCGGATTGGAAGCTTTCTTT | CASSLAGGLEAFF
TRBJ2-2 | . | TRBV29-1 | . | TGCAGCGCTCGACAGGAGTCGAACACCGGGGAGCTGTTTTTT | CSARQESNTGELFF
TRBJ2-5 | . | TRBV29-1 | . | TGCAGCGTTGAAGGACGGTTACAAGAGACCCAGTACTTC | CSVEGRLQETQYF